This T cell receptor beta chain was sequenced for a study of regulatory T cells in long-lasting Graves disease. Arm-PCR of CDR3 regions and iRepertoire HTBI primers were used to build TCR beta libraries. Each CDR3 protein gets one entry after TCRdb re-called the multiplex PCR reads with MiXCR. The sample contains a few hundred thousand distinct CDR3 sequences, around a fifth of which appear only once. This sample's time point: persistent/refractory GD, antithyroid drugs over 5 years with positive TRAb. PBMC RNA was the source of the TCR library. Staff drew nine milliliters of peripheral blood into EDTA tubes. About this clonotype: What it binds is not known.

Study-level results: For persistent Graves' patients, TCR diversity was lower than for newly diagnosed ones.

The length of the CDR3 is 16 residues. The junction had 10 bases not matched to a gene; V was cut back by 7 bases and J by 4 bases. Germline V CDR1 and CDR2: SNHLY, FYNNEI. Sequenced material: peripheral blood mononuclear cells (PBMCs), taken when the disease was refractory, from a patient treated with antithyroid drugs. This TCR derives from a female donor with Graves disease. The chain recombines TRBV2 with TRBJ2-7; 13 bases line up with TRBD2. Written as DNA, the CDR3 is TGTGCCAGCAATGGACTAGCGGGAGAATCCGAGTACGAGCAGTACTTC. Protein product: CASNGLAGESEYEQYF.